What follows describes a single T cell receptor (beta chain). Its antigen is unknown. Sequencing used immunoSEQ multiplex PCR; TCRdb keeps in-frame clones, though not all of them. The sample carries 640,000 or so clones, around 72% recorded once. The sample is drawn from a study of shared clonotypes between healthy human individuals. Study context: The plates for each donor numbered three CD4 naive, three CD4 memory, two CD8 naive and one CD8 memory.

In germline, CDR1 is SEHNR, CDR2 FQNEAQ (reference sequence). The CDR3 totals 16 residues. The germline V and J ends were trimmed by 1 base and 2 bases, with 14 bases remaining between them. Study outcomes and limitations: Sampling used blood alone; tissue repertoires probably differ.

The sequence was collected from a woman aged 25-40 years in good health. The sample comprised memory CD4+ T cells sorted from blood. The subset here: CD45RA-negative fraction. This chain joins TRBV7-9 and TRBJ2-5; D remains ambiguous. The DNA of the CDR3 is TGTGCCAGCAGCTTAGATCTTGTCGGGCGGCAAGAGACCCAGTACTTC. Residues: CASSLDLVGRQETQYF. The whole variable domain, filled in from reference TRBV7-9 and TRBJ2-5, reads DTGVSQNPRHKITKRGQNVTFRCDPISEHNRLYWYRQTLGQGPEFLTYFQNEAQLEKSRLLSDRFSAERPKGSFSTLEIQRTEQGDSAMYLCASSLDLVGRQETQYFGPGTRLLVL.